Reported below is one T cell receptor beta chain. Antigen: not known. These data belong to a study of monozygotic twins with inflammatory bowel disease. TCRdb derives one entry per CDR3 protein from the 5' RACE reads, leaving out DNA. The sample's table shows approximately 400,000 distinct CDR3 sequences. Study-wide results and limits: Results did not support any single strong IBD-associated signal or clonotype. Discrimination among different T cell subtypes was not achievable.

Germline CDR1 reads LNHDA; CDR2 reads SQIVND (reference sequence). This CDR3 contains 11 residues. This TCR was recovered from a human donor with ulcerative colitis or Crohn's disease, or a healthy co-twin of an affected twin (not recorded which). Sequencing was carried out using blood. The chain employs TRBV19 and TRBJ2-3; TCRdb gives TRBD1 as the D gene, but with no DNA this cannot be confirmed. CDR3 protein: CASSKEGAQYF.